One and the same sample provided the 29 T cell receptor beta chains below, sequenced in a study of PD-L1 blockade in urothelial cancer (TCRdb year 2017). Receptor libraries were prepared by the immunoSEQ multiplex PCR assay. Not all clones reach the TCRdb copy of this immuneACCESS table, which keeps in-frame sequences only. Checked studies attribute under half of the gap to unresolved V genes and leave the rest unexplained. This sample lists roughly 48,000 clones; around 82% were detected once. The ten largest account for 5.8% of the sample. The specimen was PBMCs, collected around atezolizumab (anti-PD-L1) treatment. The receptors were gathered from a man aged 40-50 years with urothelial cancer.

This chain links TRBV7-9 with TRBJ2-7, with a weak D call TRBD1 (6 bases). The CDR3 extends over 12 amino acids. V lost 5 bases, J lost 6 bases, and 11 bases lay in between. Germline CDR1 SEHNR, CDR2 FQNEAQ (reference sequence). CDR3 in amino acids: CASSQTGREQYF. CDR3 DNA: TGTGCCAGCAGCCAAACAGGGCGCGAGCAGTACTTC.

J is TRBJ2-3 and V is TRBV25-1, with 8 bases lining up with TRBD2. The CDR3 contains 14 residues. Germline CDR1 is MGHDK and CDR2 is SYGVNS. CDR3 loop: CATSGGDRTDTQYF. CDR3 DNA sequence: TGTGCTACGTCGGGGGGGGATCGGACAGATACGCAGTATTTT.

The V call is TRBV7-2, the J call TRBJ2-1, with TRBD2 matching over 10 bases. Germline loops: CDR1 SGHTA, CDR2 FQGNSA. The CDR3 runs 17 residues. J gave up 0 bases and V 5 bases, and 7 bases lay outside the gene matches. CDR3 DNA sequence: TGTGCCAGCAGCCGTCAACTAGCGGGATCCTCCTACAATGAGCAGTTCTTC. Protein sequence: CASSRQLAGSSYNEQFF.

This chain joins TRBV7-2 and TRBJ1-2, with TRBD1 matching 9 bases. The CDR3 consists of 14 residues. CDR1 SGHTA and CDR2 FQGNSA come from the germline V gene. Trimming took 2 bases from V and 3 from J; bases not matched to a gene: 1. CDR3 sequence: CASSLRDRDYGYTF. As DNA, the CDR3 is TGTGCCAGCAGCTTAAGGGACAGGGACTATGGCTACACCTTC.

The chain combines TRBV30 with TRBJ1-1; D is uncertain. V was shortened by 0 bases and J by 5 bases, with 16 bases between the two germline ends. CDR1 is GTSNPN and CDR2 is SVGIG in the germline V gene (reference sequence). This CDR3 contains 15 residues. This CDR3 reads CAWSVLSRRRTEAFF. DNA for the CDR3: TGTGCCTGGAGTGTCCTTTCTCGGAGGCGGACTGAAGCTTTCTTT.

This rearrangement joins TRBV7-8 to TRBJ1-5; a possible D gene is TRBD1 (5 bases). The CDR3 loop spans 17 amino acids. Germline assignment: CDR1 SGHVS and CDR2 FQNEAQ. V lost 2 bases and J lost 1, with 15 bases in between. In nucleotides, the CDR3 is TGTGCCAGCAGCTTACGGCCCTCGACAGTAAGCAATCAGCCCCAGCATTTT. Translation: CASSLRPSTVSNQPQHF.

This chain joins TRBV4-1 and TRBJ2-1; 16 bases agree with TRBD2. The V gene end was trimmed by 0 bases and the J gene end by 6 bases; junction bases not matched to a gene: 5. There are 18 residues in the CDR3. Germline lookup yields CDR1 MGHRA and CDR2 YSYEKL. The CDR3 DNA sequence: TGCGCCAGCAGCCAAGATATAGGGACTAGCGGGAGGGTCAATGAGCAGTTCTTC. Amino acid sequence: CASSQDIGTSGRVNEQFF.

This clone was seen once. This sequence joins TRBV6-6 and TRBJ2-1, with D unclear. This CDR3 spans 14 amino acids. The V gene lost 4 bases and the J gene lost 6 bases, with 13 bases spanning the gap. Germline CDR1 reads MNHNY; CDR2 reads SVGAGI (reference sequence). The CDR3 is CASSSRSRGNEQFF. In DNA, the CDR3 is TGTGCCAGCAGTTCACGATCAAGAGGCAATGAGCAGTTCTTC.

The chain couples TRBV6-5 to TRBJ2-7, with TRBD2 as a possible D gene (6 bases). Germline-derived CDR1 and CDR2 are MNHEY and SVGAGI. This CDR3 is 15 amino acids long. V gave up 6 bases and J gave up 0 bases, with 15 bases separating them. CDR3 nucleotides: TGTGCCAGCAGGATCGGAGGGCCGGGCTCCTACGAGCAGTACTTC. This gives the protein CASRIGGPGSYEQYF.

J is TRBJ1-4 and V is TRBV18, with 7 bases fitting TRBD1. The CDR3 covers 15 residues. Germline CDR1 reads KGHSH; CDR2 reads LQKENI. Losses at the gene ends were 6 bases for V and 5 bases for J; bases not matched to a gene: 9. In DNA form, the CDR3 reads TGTGCCAGCTCTCATACCGGGACAGACAATGAAAAACTGTTTTTT. It is translated as CASSHTGTDNEKLFF.

The CDR3 region has the DNA TGCAGCGTTGAGTCCGGGACAGGGGGATTAAACACCATATATTTT. Amino acid sequence: CSVESGTGGLNTIYF. The V gene is TRBV29-1, the J gene TRBJ1-3; 11 bases align to TRBD1. The germline V gene has CDR1 SQVTM and CDR2 ANQGSEA. The CDR3 has 15 amino acids. The V and J ends lost 3 bases and 6 bases, in that order; junction bases with no gene match: 7. Combining the CDR3 with reference TRBV29-1 and TRBJ1-3 gives the whole variable domain SAVISQKPSRDICQRGTSLTIQCQVDSQVTMMFWYRQQPGQSLTLIATANQGSEATYESGFVIDKFPISRPNLTFSTLTVSNMSPEDSSIYLCSVESGTGGLNTIYFGEGSWLTVV.

The V and J genes are TRBV28 and TRBJ1-1; a weak D match, TRBD1 (5 bases). The CDR3 sequence is 11 residues long. Germline CDR1 MDHEN, CDR2 SYDVKM. Trimming took off 9 bases at V and 1 base at J, with 6 bases between the two ends. CDR3 in DNA: TGTGCCAGTGGACAGAACACTGAAGCTTTCTTT. Its protein product is CASGQNTEAFF.

V is TRBV11-2 and J is TRBJ2-7; D is ambiguous. Germline V gene lookup returns CDR1 SGHAT and CDR2 FQNNGV. V gave up 5 bases and J gave up 2 bases, with 13 bases separating them. The CDR3 sequence is 14 residues long. CDR3 protein: CASSLGSAAYEQYF. The CDR3 bases are TGTGCCAGCAGCCTCGGGTCCGCGGCCTACGAGCAGTACTTC.

The chain uses TRBV7-9 and TRBJ2-1; 8 bases are a match to TRBD2. With 2 bases clipped from V and 4 bases from J, the junction kept 4 bases outside the gene matches. Germline V gene sequence: CDR1 SEHNR, CDR2 FQNEAQ (reference sequence). The CDR3 sequence is 15 residues long. The CDR3, as DNA: TGTGCCAGCAGCTTAAAAAGCGGGAGTTACAATGAGCAGTTCTTC. It is translated as CASSLKSGSYNEQFF.

V usage is TRBV9 and J usage is TRBJ1-4; TRBD1 matches at 7 bases. V lost 3 bases, J lost 4 bases, and 9 bases stayed unmatched. Germline values: CDR1 SGDLS, CDR2 YYNGEE. The CDR3 extends over 16 amino acids. This CDR3 reads CASSALLGDSNEKLFF. CDR3 sequence (DNA): TGTGCCAGCAGCGCCCTATTAGGGGACAGTAATGAAAAACTGTTTTTT. Complete variable domain (other parts from reference TRBV9 and TRBJ1-4): DSGVTQTPKHLITATGQRVTLRCSPRSGDLSVYWYQQSLDQGLQFLIQYYNGEERAKGNILERFSAQQFPDLHSELNLSSLELGDSALYFCASSALLGDSNEKLFFGSGTQLSVL.

This clone came up a few times. The V call is TRBV7-9, the J call TRBJ2-3, with 10 bases matching TRBD2. Germline V lookup: CDR1 SEHNR, CDR2 FQNEAQ (reference sequence). With V trimmed by 0 bases and J by 5 bases, 11 bases remained unmatched. This CDR3 spans 18 amino acids. This CDR3 is CASSLARASGSFVDTQYF. CDR3 bases: TGTGCCAGCAGCTTAGCGCGGGCTAGCGGGAGTTTTGTAGATACGCAGTATTTT.

This sequence joins TRBV6-1 and TRBJ1-1; D uncertain. The CDR3 runs 15 residues. Per the germline V gene, CDR1 is MNHNS and CDR2 is SASEGT. V was shortened by 4 bases and J by 1 base, with 13 bases between the two germline ends. The CDR3 sequence: CASSARSLGNTEAFF. The CDR3, as DNA: TGTGCCAGCAGTGCGCGGTCCCTGGGGAACACTGAAGCTTTCTTT.

This sequence joins TRBV4-1 and TRBJ2-2; the match to TRBD1 covers 9 bases. The CDR3 has 17 amino acids. Germline trimming cut 2 bases from V and 2 bases from J; bases unmatched to any gene: 6. Germline V gene lookup returns CDR1 MGHRA and CDR2 YSYEKL. Here the CDR3 DNA reads TGCGCCAGCAGCCAACTGCGACAGGGGGGTAACACCGGGGAGCTGTTTTTT. Translation gives CASSQLRQGGNTGELFF.

The V call is TRBV29-1, the J call TRBJ1-2; D possibly corresponds to TRBD1 (6 bases). CDR1 and CDR2 from the germline V gene are SQVTM and ANQGSEA. The V gene lost 6 bases and the J gene lost 4 bases, with 15 bases spanning the gap. The CDR3 runs 13 residues. CDR3 residues: CSVQLGASYGYTF. The CDR3 DNA is TGCAGCGTCCAGCTGGGGGCAAGCTATGGCTACACCTTC. Full variable domain (outside the CDR3, taken from reference TRBV29-1 and TRBJ1-2): SAVISQKPSRDICQRGTSLTIQCQVDSQVTMMFWYRQQPGQSLTLIATANQGSEATYESGFVIDKFPISRPNLTFSTLTVSNMSPEDSSIYLCSVQLGASYGYTFGSGTRLTVV.

The chain joins TRBV5-8 to TRBJ2-2; 9 nucleotides match TRBD1. The germline gives CDR1 SGHTS, CDR2 YDEGEE. Germline trimming cut 3 bases from V and 6 bases from J; bases unmatched to any gene: 6. The CDR3 covers 15 residues. CDR3 in amino acids: CASSWGQGPPGELFF. The CDR3 DNA is TGTGCCAGCAGCTGGGGACAGGGACCCCCCGGGGAGCTGTTTTTT.

This chain links TRBV10-3 with TRBJ1-5; a weak D match, TRBD1 (5 bases). This CDR3 spans 15 amino acids. V was pared by 1 base and J by 4 bases, with 11 bases between. Germline-derived CDR1 and CDR2 are ENHRY and SYGVKD. The CDR3 sequence is CAISEWGAGNQPQHF. CDR3 DNA sequence: TGTGCCATCAGTGAGTGGGGCGCGGGGAATCAGCCCCAGCATTTT.

The V call is TRBV11-2, the J call TRBJ2-7; D is uncertain. The CDR3 is 13 amino acids. Germline assignment: CDR1 SGHAT and CDR2 FQNNGV. Trimming left V 8 bases short and J 2 bases short, with 13 bases between. DNA for the CDR3: TGTGCCAGCGCGGCGCGGCGGACCTACGAGCAGTACTTC. Its translation is CASAARRTYEQYF. Full variable domain (missing parts from reference TRBV11-2 and TRBJ2-7): EAGVAQSPRYKIIEKRQSVAFWCNPISGHATLYWYQQILGQGPKLLIQFQNNGVVDDSQLPKDRFSAERLKGVDSTLKIQPAKLEDSAVYLCASAARRTYEQYFGPGTRLTVT.

The chain has TRBV6-4 and TRBJ2-3; 7 bases line up with TRBD1. The CDR3 covers 13 residues. The germline CDR1 and CDR2 sequences are MRHNA and SNTAGT. V lost 6 bases, J lost 5 bases, and 5 bases stayed unmatched. The CDR3 loop is CASSAQGLDTQYF. Here the CDR3 DNA reads TGTGCCAGCAGCGCACAGGGGTTAGATACGCAGTATTTT.

This clone was seen a few times. The gene calls are TRBV29-1 and TRBJ1-3; D gene uncertain. Trimming removed 4 bases at V and 2 bases at J, with 6 bases between. The CDR3 has 12 residues. CDR1 and CDR2 (germline): SQVTM, ANQGSEA. The CDR3 region is CSVGGTGNTIYF. The CDR3 DNA is TGCAGCGTTGGAGGGACTGGAAACACCATATATTTT.

The chain is built from TRBV7-8 and TRBJ2-7; the match to TRBD2 covers 11 bases. Germline V gene lookup returns CDR1 SGHVS and CDR2 FQNEAQ. The CDR3 covers 18 residues. V lost 4 bases and J lost 5; bases outside the gene matches: 16. Here the CDR3 DNA reads TGTGCCAGCAGCTCCCTCCCTCCTCCACTAGCGGGAGACGACGAGCAGTACTTC. Translating it yields CASSSLPPPLAGDDEQYF.

Only a few counts were recorded for this clone. The V gene is TRBV10-3, the J gene TRBJ2-1; D may be TRBD1 (5 bases). Germline CDR1 and CDR2: ENHRY and SYGVKD. Trimming pared 2 bases from V and 9 bases from J, leaving 8 bases between. CDR3 length: 12 residues. Written as DNA, the CDR3 is TGTGCCATCAGTGAGGGTGGGGCTGAGCAGTTCTTC. Its translation: CAISEGGAEQFF.

This clone was seen once. The chain couples TRBV2 to TRBJ2-3; 10 bases match TRBD2. CDR3 size: 15 residues. Looked up from germline, CDR1 is SNHLY and CDR2 is FYNNEI. Trimming cost V 8 bases and J 0 bases; bases outside gene matches: 5. In DNA form, the CDR3 reads TGTGCCAGCCAAAGGACTAGCGGAAGCACAGATACGCAGTATTTT. Translation gives CASQRTSGSTDTQYF.

This sequence joins TRBV9 and TRBJ2-2; D possibly corresponds to TRBD1 (5 bases). CDR3 size: 15 residues. Trimming shortened V by 3 bases and J by 0 bases, and 9 bases separated the two germline ends. CDR1 is SGDLS, CDR2 YYNGEE, per germline. The CDR3 sequence is CASSAQGANTGELFF. The CDR3 nucleotides are TGTGCCAGCAGCGCGCAGGGTGCGAACACCGGGGAGCTGTTTTTT.

To note about this clone: A junction boundary mismatches the germline segment, possibly from a read error. The rearrangement uses TRBV7-7 and TRBJ2-1; TRBD1 agrees at 7 bases. Looked up from germline, CDR1 is SSHAT and CDR2 is FNYEAQ (reference sequence). The CDR3 length is 15 residues. CDR3 residues: CASSQLTGQGNEQFF. CDR3 bases: TGTGCTAGCAGCCAATTGACAGGGCAGGGCAATGAGCAGTTCTTC.